The following is a T cell receptor beta chain sequence with its context. The antigen is not known. This sample is part of a study of cytomegalovirus exposure and HLA in healthy donors. PCR primers comprised 60 Vbeta and 13 Jbeta primers. The protocol was immunoSEQ multiplex PCR, while the TCRdb copy is restricted to in-frame clones and leaves out a portion. Here the sample spans a few hundred thousand clones, roughly 86% being singletons. Findings and limits, study-wide: Published work reported that the classifier diagnosed cytomegalovirus status with high specificity and sensitivity.

In germline, CDR1 is GTSNPN, CDR2 SVGIG (reference sequence). The V end lost 8 bases, the J end lost 5 bases, and 11 bases lay between the germline ends. CDR3 length: 11 residues. This chain connects TRBV30 to TRBJ2-3; D is ambiguous. The sequenced material came from PBMCs. The source of this sequence is a woman aged 35 to 49 in good health and CMV-seropositive. This CDR3 reads CAGSGQDTQYF. CDR3 bases: TGTGCCGGATCAGGTCAAGATACGCAGTATTTT. The variable domain in full, completed from reference TRBV30 and TRBJ2-3, reads SQTIHQWPATLVQPVGSPLSLECTVEGTSNPNLYWYRQAAGRGLQLLFYSVGIGQISSEVPQNLSASRPQDRQFILSSKKLLLSDSGFYLCAGSGQDTQYFGPGTRLTVL.